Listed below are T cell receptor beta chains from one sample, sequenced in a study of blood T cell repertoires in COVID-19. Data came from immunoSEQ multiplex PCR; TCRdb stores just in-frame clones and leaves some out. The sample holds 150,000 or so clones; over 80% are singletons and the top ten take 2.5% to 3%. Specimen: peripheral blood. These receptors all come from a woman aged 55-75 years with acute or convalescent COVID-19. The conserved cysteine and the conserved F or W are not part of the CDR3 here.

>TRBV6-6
ASTYGVEQY
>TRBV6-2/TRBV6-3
ASSYSRDSPLH
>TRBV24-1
ATSRGLAGLITDTQY
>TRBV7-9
ASSSTGTGLTNEKLF
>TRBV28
ASSPATGSREQY
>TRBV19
ASRDFPLISNQPQH
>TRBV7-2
ASSVRQGRGNYGYT
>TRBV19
ASRLQGGYNSPLH
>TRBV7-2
ASSSSPTSGGTNEQF
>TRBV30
AWSGQSISGNTIY
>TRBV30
AWSPSSVLT
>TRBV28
AIISIKDNEQY
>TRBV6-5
ASSHDIPNQPQH
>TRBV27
ASSTTGGGGYGYT
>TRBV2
AGNWGPGTEQY
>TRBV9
ASNVPSRGGRDEQF
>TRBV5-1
ASSLEESSPLH
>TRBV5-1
ASSSAGDRTEAF
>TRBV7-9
ASSRGGTEAF
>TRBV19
ASSMVDRNTEAF
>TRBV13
ASSITGTSGLYEQY
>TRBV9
ASSVSTGVNEKLF
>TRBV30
ASGLLSGNTIY
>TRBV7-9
ASSLSYEQY
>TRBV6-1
ASSEARGQGVYGYT
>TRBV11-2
ASSLLARETQY
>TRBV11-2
ASRAGLKETQY
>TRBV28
ASQGVMNTEAF
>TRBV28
ASTLGEYSPLH
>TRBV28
ASSQGPGYT
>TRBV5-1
ASSLGSSGNTIY
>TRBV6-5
ASSYGGSRNTEAF
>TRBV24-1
ATSDPTGGFVDTQY
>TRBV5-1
ASSLEWGQRPANTEAF
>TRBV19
ASSIGGQSNSPLH
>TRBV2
ASRVTGNTEAF
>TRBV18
ASSPRDTGELF
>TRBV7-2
ASSPEGQGNTDTQY
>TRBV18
ASSPGQSWNEQF
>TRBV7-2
ASSLRTGIEAF
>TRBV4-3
ASSRGTGNTGELF
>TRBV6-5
ASRGTGESYEQY
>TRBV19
ASTVLQGNTEAF
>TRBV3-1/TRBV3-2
ASSQDGTGAQNPYGYT
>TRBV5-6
ASSRGQGNEKLF
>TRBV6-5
ASRYLGREDEKLF